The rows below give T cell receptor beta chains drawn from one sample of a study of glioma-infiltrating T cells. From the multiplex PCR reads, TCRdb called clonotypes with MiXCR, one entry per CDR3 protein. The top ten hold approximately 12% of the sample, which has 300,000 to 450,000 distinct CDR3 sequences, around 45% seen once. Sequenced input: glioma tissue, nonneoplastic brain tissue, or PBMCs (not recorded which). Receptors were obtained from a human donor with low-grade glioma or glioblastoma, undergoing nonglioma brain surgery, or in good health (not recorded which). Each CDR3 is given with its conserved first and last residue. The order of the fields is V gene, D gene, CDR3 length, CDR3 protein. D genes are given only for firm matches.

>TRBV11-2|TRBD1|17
CASSLNPGQGAYYGYTF
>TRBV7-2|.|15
CASSSQTGTNQPQHF
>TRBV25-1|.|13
CASLRQNRPEAFF
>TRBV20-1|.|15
CSARDLIEAKNIQYF
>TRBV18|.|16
CASSPNAGSTYNEQFF
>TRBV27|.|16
CASSLAGWSSYNEQFF
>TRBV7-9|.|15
CASSSPKQGNTEAFF
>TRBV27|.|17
CASSLNPYRDGANVLTF
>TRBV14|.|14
CASSPSYSGNTIYF
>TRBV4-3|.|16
CASSQEGPSSGNTIYF
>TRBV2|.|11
CASSLQDTQYF
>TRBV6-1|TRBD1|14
CASSFRTGRNEAFF
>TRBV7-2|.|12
CASSSLGFEQYF
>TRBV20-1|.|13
CSARDGTQETQYF
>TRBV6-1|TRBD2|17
CASSPVLAASSYNEQFF
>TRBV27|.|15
CASVPRMPSTDTQYF
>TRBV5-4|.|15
CASSHTGTGDTEAFF
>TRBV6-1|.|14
CASSYTGNLYEQYF
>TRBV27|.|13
CASSLNSPYEQYF
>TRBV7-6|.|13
CASSYGMNTEAFF